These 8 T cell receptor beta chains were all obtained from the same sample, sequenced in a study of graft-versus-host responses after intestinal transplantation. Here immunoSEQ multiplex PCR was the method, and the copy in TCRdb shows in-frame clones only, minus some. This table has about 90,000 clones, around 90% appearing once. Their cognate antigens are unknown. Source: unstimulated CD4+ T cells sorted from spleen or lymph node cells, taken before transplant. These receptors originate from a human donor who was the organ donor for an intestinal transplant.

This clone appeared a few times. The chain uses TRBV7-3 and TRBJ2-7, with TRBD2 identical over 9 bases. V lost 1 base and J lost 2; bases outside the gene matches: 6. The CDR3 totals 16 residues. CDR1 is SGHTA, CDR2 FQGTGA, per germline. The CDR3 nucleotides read TGTGCCAGCAGCTTAAGCCCCCTAGCGGGGCCCTACGAGCAGTACTTC. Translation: CASSLSPLAGPYEQYF.

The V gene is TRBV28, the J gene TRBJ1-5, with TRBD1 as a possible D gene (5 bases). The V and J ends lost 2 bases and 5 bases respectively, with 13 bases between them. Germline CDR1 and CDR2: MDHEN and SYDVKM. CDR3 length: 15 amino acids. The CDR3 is CASSLIQGRYQPQHF. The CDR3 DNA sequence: TGTGCCAGCAGTTTAATCCAGGGCCGATATCAGCCCCAGCATTTT. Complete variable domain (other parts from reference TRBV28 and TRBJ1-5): DVKVTQSSRYLVKRTGEKVFLECVQDMDHENMFWYRQDPGLGLRLIYFSYDVKMKEKGDIPEGYSVSREKKERFSLILESASTNQTSMYLCASSLIQGRYQPQHFGDGTRLSIL.

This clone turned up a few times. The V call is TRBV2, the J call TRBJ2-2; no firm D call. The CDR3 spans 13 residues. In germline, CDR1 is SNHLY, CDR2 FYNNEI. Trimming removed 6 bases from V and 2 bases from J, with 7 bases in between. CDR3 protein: CASSYQNTGELFF. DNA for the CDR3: TGTGCCAGCAGCTATCAAAACACCGGGGAGCTGTTTTTT.

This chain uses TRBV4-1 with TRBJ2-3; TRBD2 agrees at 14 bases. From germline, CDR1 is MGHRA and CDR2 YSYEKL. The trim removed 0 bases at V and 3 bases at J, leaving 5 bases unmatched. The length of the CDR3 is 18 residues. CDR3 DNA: TGCGCCAGCAGCCAAGATCGACTAGCGGGGGGGCGTACAGATACGCAGTATTTT. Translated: CASSQDRLAGGRTDTQYF.

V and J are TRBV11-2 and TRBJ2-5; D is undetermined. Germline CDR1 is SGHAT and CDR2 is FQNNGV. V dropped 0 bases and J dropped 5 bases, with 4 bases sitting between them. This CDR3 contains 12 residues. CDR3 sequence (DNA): TGTGCCAGCAGCTTAGAGGGCGAGACCCAGTACTTC. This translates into CASSLEGETQYF.

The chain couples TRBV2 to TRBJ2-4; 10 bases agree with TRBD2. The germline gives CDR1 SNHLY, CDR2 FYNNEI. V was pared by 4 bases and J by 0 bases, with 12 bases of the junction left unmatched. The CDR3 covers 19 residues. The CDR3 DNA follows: TGTGCCAGCAGTGGTTATCAACTAGCGGGGAGACTAGCCAAAAACATTCAGTACTTC. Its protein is CASSGYQLAGRLAKNIQYF.

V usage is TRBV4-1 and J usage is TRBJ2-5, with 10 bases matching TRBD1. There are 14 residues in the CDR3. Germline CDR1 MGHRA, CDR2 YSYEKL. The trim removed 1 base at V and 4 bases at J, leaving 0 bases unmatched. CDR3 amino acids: CASSQGTGGETQYF. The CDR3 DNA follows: TGCGCCAGCAGCCAAGGGACAGGGGGAGAGACCCAGTACTTC.

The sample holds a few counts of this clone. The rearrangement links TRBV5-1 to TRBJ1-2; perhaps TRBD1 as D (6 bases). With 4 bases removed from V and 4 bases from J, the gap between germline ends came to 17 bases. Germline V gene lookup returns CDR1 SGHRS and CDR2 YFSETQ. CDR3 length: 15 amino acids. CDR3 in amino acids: CASSPAQGWGYGYTF. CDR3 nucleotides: TGCGCCAGCAGCCCCGCTCAGGGGTGGGGCTATGGCTACACCTTC.